Listed below are T cell receptor beta chains from one sample, sequenced in a study of persistence of HIV-infected CD4 T cells. No antigen has been identified for these receptors. The protocol was immunoSEQ multiplex PCR, while the TCRdb copy is restricted to in-frame clones and leaves out a portion. Here the sample spans about 40,000 clones, around three quarters being singletons. The sample was CD4+ T cells sorted from PBMCs after approximately 19-hour stimulation, taken from a patient who received antiretroviral therapy. The source of these receptors is an adult man with HIV who was CMV-seropositive. CDR3s include the opening cysteine and the closing phenylalanine or tryptophan. The D gene is left open where the match is weak. Clone size, where shown, is once, few, many, or a class for clones that have expanded.

clone_size cdr3_length d_call j_call v_call cdr3_nt cdr3_aa
- 14 TRBD1 TRBJ1-1 TRBV5-1 TGCGCCAGCAGCCTGTCCCGGGACAGGGAGCGGGCTTTCTTT CASSLSRDRERAFF
- 15 - TRBJ2-2 TRBV6-2/TRBV6-3 TGTGCCAGCAGTCTCCGACGAGCGAACACCGGGGAGCTGTTTTTT CASSLRRANTGELFF
- 15 - TRBJ2-2 TRBV4-2 TGTGCCAGCAGCCAAGACAGGGTTGGCACCGGGGAGCTGTTTTTT CASSQDRVGTGELFF
- 15 - TRBJ1-2 TRBV3-1/TRBV3-2 TGTGCCAGCAGCCAAGATGCCTCAGGGACCTATGGCTACACCTTC CASSQDASGTYGYTF
- 15 - TRBJ2-3 TRBV2 TGTGCCAGCAGTGGGAACAGGGTGAACACAGATACGCAGTATTTT CASSGNRVNTDTQYF
- 13 - TRBJ1-2 TRBV19 TGTGCCAGTAGTAATCCAGGAGTCTATGGCTACACCTTC CASSNPGVYGYTF
- 12 TRBD2 TRBJ2-7 TRBV29-1 TGCAGCGTCCAGCGGGAGCGCTACGAGCAGTACTTC CSVQRERYEQYF
- 16 - TRBJ2-6 TRBV5-5 TGTGCCAGCAGCTCCAAGGGCCGCCCTGGGGCCAACGTCCTGACTTTC CASSSKGRPGANVLTF
- 13 - TRBJ1-2 TRBV27 TGTGCCAGCAGTTTAGGTCGGCACTATGGCTACACCTTC CASSLGRHYGYTF
few 11 - TRBJ2-2 TRBV12-3/TRBV12-4 TGTGCCAGCAAGCGGGCCGGGGAGCTGTTTTTT CASKRAGELFF
- 14 - TRBJ1-1 TRBV7-6 TGTGCCAGCAGCTTAGGATCAGGGGTCACTGAAGCTTTCTTT CASSLGSGVTEAFF
- 14 - TRBJ1-1 TRBV11-3 TGTGCCAGCAGCCGAGGGGAGTTGAACACTGAAGCTTTCTTT CASSRGELNTEAFF
- 15 TRBD2 TRBJ2-7 TRBV30 TGTGCCTGGAGAGGGACTAGCGGGAGGATCTACGAGCAGTACTTC CAWRGTSGRIYEQYF
- 15 - TRBJ1-1 TRBV7-9 TGTGCCAGCAGCCTCGAGGCGAGTATGAACACTGAAGCTTTCTTT CASSLEASMNTEAFF
- 13 - TRBJ2-2 TRBV6-5 TGTGCCAGCAGAAAAGGGGGTTCGGGGGAGCTGTTTTTT CASRKGGSGELFF
- 15 - TRBJ2-7 TRBV9 TGTGCCAGCAGCCCCCCAGGGAGCCTCTCCTACGAGCAGTACTTC CASSPPGSLSYEQYF
- 16 - TRBJ1-2 TRBV6-5 TGTGCCAGCAGTTACCAGGCCCCAGCGGTAGATGGTGGCTACACCTTC CASSYQAPAVDGGYTF
- 17 TRBD2 TRBJ2-1 TRBV27 TGTGCCAGCAGTTCAAACTCCGGGACTAGCGACTACAGTGAGCAGTTCTTC CASSSNSGTSDYSEQFF
- 17 TRBD2 TRBJ2-1 TRBV5-1 TGCGCCAGCAGCTTAGGGACTAGCGGGAGTCGTTCTTATGAGCAGTTCTTC CASSLGTSGSRSYEQFF
- 12 TRBD1 TRBJ1-2 TRBV18 TGTGCCAGCAACGACAGGGGGAATGGCTACACCTTC CASNDRGNGYTF